The entry below gives a single T cell receptor beta chain sequence along with its context. Its specificity is unknown. CDR1 is MDHEN and CDR2 is SYDVKM in the germline V gene. The CDR3 is made up of 17 amino acids. The V end lost 5 bases, the J end lost 5 bases, and 21 bases lay between the germline ends. TCRdb's copy holds only in-frame clones and misses some; the assay was immunoSEQ multiplex PCR. Here the sample spans 150,000 or so clones, almost 95% being singletons. The data are from a study of T cell responses to AZD1222 COVID-19 vaccine. Study-wide points: Clonal diversity was possibly underestimated, and the donors were mostly white British, with more females. An increase in Spike-specific TCR breadth and depth was observed after two AZD1222 doses.

The chain has TRBV28 and TRBJ2-2, with unresolved D. This receptor was obtained from an adult in good health. Specimen: peripheral blood, collected on day 0 of AZD1222 vaccination. DNA of the CDR3: TGTGCCAGCAGTGTTATATCCCCGCCGACTTGGACCGGGGAGCTGTTTTTT. Encoded protein: CASSVISPPTWTGELFF.